This is a list of T cell receptor beta chains from one sample in a study of T-cell memory formation after mild COVID-19. TCRdb processed the 5' RACE reads anew with MiXCR; each CDR3 protein has one entry. The data show under 35,000 distinct CDR3 sequences, 15% to 20% seen once. Input material: PBMCs or a T cell subset sorted from them (not recorded which). The receptors stem from an adult who had mild COVID-19 (a few samples of this study predate the infection). Cell type and time point are not known. The CDR3 runs from the conserved cysteine through the conserved F or W. The order of the fields is J gene, CDR3 length, D gene, V gene, clone size, CDR3 DNA, CDR3 protein. A D gene is named only where the DNA matches it firmly. Only some rows state a clone size, as once, few, many or a class for expanded clones.

J gene: TRBJ1-1
CDR3 length: 17
D gene: -
V gene: TRBV18
clone size: few
CDR3 DNA: TGTGCCAGCTCAAAGATCGGGGGGCTGACGGAGAACACTGAAGCTTTCTTT
CDR3 protein: CASSKIGGLTENTEAFF

J gene: TRBJ1-6
CDR3 length: 16
D gene: -
V gene: TRBV30
clone size: many
CDR3 DNA: TGTGCCTGGCTCAAGGGGGTTAGCTCCTATAATTCACCCCTCCACTTT
CDR3 protein: CAWLKGVSSYNSPLHF

J gene: TRBJ2-7
CDR3 length: 14
D gene: -
V gene: TRBV3-1
clone size: -
CDR3 DNA: TGTGCCAGCAGCCAGGGTCTTACCTCCTACGAGCAGTACTTC
CDR3 protein: CASSQGLTSYEQYF

J gene: TRBJ2-5
CDR3 length: 14
D gene: -
V gene: TRBV9
clone size: many
CDR3 DNA: TGTGCCAGCAGCGTAGGAAAGGGCCAAGAGACCCAGTACTTC
CDR3 protein: CASSVGKGQETQYF

J gene: TRBJ1-1
CDR3 length: 14
D gene: -
V gene: TRBV9
clone size: -
CDR3 DNA: TGTGCCAGCAGCGCCAGTCGGGCGGACACTGAAGCTTTCTTT
CDR3 protein: CASSASRADTEAFF

J gene: TRBJ2-1
CDR3 length: 17
D gene: -
V gene: TRBV14
clone size: few
CDR3 DNA: TGTGCCAGCAGCCCCGGATCAGGGGCGGGAGTATATAATGAGCAGTTCTTC
CDR3 protein: CASSPGSGAGVYNEQFF

J gene: TRBJ2-7
CDR3 length: 15
D gene: -
V gene: TRBV15
clone size: -
CDR3 DNA: TGTGCCACCAGCAGAGATCGGGGACGTGGGTTCGAGCAGTACTTC
CDR3 protein: CATSRDRGRGFEQYF

J gene: TRBJ2-5
CDR3 length: 16
D gene: TRBD1
V gene: TRBV4-1
clone size: few
CDR3 DNA: TGCGCCAGCAGCCAAGAAGACAGGGGCATGCTGTCGACCCAGTACTTC
CDR3 protein: CASSQEDRGMLSTQYF

J gene: TRBJ1-4
CDR3 length: 14
D gene: -
V gene: TRBV7-9
clone size: -
CDR3 DNA: TGTGCCAGCAGCTCCGGGACGGTTTACGAAAAACTGTTTTTT
CDR3 protein: CASSSGTVYEKLFF

J gene: TRBJ2-5
CDR3 length: 16
D gene: TRBD1
V gene: TRBV12-3/TRBV12-4
clone size: many
CDR3 DNA: TGTGCCAGCAGTCGGCATCGGACAGGCTCACAAGAGACCCAGTACTTC
CDR3 protein: CASSRHRTGSQETQYF

J gene: TRBJ2-2
CDR3 length: 15
D gene: -
V gene: TRBV6-5
clone size: many
CDR3 DNA: TGTGCCAGCAGTTACGGCGGGAAGAACACCGGGGAGCTGTTTTTT
CDR3 protein: CASSYGGKNTGELFF

J gene: TRBJ1-1
CDR3 length: 14
D gene: -
V gene: TRBV11-2
clone size: many
CDR3 DNA: TGTGCCAGCAGCTTAAGTTTTCAGAACACTGAAGCTTTCTTT
CDR3 protein: CASSLSFQNTEAFF

J gene: TRBJ2-5
CDR3 length: 15
D gene: TRBD2
V gene: TRBV6-1
clone size: many
CDR3 DNA: TGTGCCAGCAGGAAAATCCGGACTAGAGCTGAGACCCAGTACTTC
CDR3 protein: CASRKIRTRAETQYF